The source of this TCR beta chain is a study of OX40 agonist ivuxolimab in advanced cancers. The method was immunoSEQ multiplex PCR; TCRdb's version includes in-frame clones alone and lacks a portion of them. The sample yields around 63,000 clones, 70% to 80% seen once. The V end was cut by 0 bases, the J end by 4 bases, with 18 bases between. Per germline, CDR1 LNHNV and CDR2 YYDKDF (reference sequence). This CDR3 is 17 amino acids long. This TCR derives from an adult with an advanced solid tumor such as melanoma, head and neck, liver or kidney cancer. The V gene is TRBV15, the J gene TRBJ1-1; unclear D gene. The sample here was CD4+ or CD8+ T cells sorted from blood, taken in a trial of the OX40 agonist ivuxolimab. CDR3 protein: CATSRDRAGGILTEAFF. CDR3 bases: TGTGCCACCAGCAGAGATCGGGCGGGAGGGATTCTCACTGAAGCTTTCTTT.